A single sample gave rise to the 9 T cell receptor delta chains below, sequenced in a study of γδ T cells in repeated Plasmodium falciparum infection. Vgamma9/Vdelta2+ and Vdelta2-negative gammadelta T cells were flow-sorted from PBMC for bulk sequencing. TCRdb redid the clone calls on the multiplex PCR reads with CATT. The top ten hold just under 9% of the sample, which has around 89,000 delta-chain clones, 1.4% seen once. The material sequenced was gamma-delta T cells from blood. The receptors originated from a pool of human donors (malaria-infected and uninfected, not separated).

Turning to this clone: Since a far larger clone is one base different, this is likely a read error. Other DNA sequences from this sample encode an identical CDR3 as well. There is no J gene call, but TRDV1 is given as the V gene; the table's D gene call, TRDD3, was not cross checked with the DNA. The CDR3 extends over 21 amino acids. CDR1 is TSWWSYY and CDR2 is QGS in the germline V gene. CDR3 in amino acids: CALGECHLDRGGYGYTDKLIF. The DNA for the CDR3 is TGTGCTCTTGGGGAATGCCACCTAGACCGCGGGGGATACGGGTACACCGATAAGCTCATCTTT.

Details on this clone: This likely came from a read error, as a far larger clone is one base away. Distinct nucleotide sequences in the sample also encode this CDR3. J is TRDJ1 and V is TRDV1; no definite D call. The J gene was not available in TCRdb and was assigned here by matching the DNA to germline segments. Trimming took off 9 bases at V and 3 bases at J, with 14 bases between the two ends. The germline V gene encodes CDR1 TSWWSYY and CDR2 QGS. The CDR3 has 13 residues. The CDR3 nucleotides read TGTGCTCTCGTCTCCCTCGAATCCGATAAACTCATCTTT. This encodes CALVSLESDKLIF.

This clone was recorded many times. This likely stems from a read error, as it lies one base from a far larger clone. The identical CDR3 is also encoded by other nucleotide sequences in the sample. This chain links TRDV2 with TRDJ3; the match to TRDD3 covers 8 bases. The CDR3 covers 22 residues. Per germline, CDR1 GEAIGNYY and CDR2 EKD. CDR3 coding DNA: TGTGCCTGTGACACCGTGTCCCTGGGGGAGACAAACGGGGTCTGGGACACCCGGCAGATGTTTTTC. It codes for CACDTVSLGETNGVWDTRQMFF.

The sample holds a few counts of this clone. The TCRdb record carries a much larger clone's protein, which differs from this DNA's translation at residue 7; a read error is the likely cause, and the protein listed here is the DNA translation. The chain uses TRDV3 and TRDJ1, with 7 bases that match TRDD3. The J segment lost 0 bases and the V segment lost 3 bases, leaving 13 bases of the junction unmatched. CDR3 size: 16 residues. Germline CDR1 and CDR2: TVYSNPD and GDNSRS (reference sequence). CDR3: CAFAGGVRTYTDKLIF. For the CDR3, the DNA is TGTGCCTTCGCTGGGGGGGTACGGACATACACCGATAAACTCATCTTT.

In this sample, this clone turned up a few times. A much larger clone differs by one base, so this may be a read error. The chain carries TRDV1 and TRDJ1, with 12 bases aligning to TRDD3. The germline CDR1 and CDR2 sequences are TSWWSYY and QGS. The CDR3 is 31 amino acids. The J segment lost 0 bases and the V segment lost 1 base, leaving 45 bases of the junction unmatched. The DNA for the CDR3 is TGTGCTCTTGGGGAACGGTTGGCCTACCGTCGAGTTACTGGGGGATACAGGACTCTGTTCTCCTTACGGGATTACACCGATAAACTCATCTTT. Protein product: CALGERLAYRRVTGGYRTLFSLRDYTDKLIF.

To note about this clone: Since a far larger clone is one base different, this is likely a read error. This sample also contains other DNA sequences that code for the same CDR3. The CDR3 DNA reads as TGTGCCTGTGACACCTTACTCTCCTGGGACACCCGGCAGATGTTTTTC. Protein product: CACDTLLSWDTRQMFF. This chain connects TRDV2 to TRDJ3; the D gene is possibly TRDD3 (5 bases). Germline lookup yields CDR1 GEAIGNYY and CDR2 EKD. The CDR3 loop spans 16 amino acids.

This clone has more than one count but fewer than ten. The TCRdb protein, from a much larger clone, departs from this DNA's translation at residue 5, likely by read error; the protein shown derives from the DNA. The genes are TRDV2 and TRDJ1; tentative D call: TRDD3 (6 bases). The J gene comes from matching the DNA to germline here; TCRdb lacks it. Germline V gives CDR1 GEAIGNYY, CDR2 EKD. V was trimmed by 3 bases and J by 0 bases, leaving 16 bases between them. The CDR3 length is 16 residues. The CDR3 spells CACDAVGGDDTDKLIF. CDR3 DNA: TGTGCCTGTGACGCCGTTGGTGGGGATGACACCGATAAACTCATCTTT.

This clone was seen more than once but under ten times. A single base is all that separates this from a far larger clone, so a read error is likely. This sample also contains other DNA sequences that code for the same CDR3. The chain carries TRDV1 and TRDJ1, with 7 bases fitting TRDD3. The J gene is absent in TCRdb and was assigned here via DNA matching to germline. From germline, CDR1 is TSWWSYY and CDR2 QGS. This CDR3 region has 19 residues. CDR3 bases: TGTGCTCTAGGGGAACTAGAATGGTCGGTTAAGGGGGATCCCGATAAACTCATCTTT. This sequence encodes CALGELEWSVKGDPDKLIF.

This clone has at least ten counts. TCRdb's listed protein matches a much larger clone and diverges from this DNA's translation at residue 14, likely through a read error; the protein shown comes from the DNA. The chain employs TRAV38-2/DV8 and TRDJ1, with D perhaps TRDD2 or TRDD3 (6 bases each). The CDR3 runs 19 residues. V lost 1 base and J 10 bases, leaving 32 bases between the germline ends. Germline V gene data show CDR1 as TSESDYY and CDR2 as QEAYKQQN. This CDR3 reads CAYRSQSFLSLWGCLGLIF. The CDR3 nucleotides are TGTGCTTATAGGAGCCAATCATTCCTATCTTTGTGGGGATGCCTTGGACTCATCTTT.